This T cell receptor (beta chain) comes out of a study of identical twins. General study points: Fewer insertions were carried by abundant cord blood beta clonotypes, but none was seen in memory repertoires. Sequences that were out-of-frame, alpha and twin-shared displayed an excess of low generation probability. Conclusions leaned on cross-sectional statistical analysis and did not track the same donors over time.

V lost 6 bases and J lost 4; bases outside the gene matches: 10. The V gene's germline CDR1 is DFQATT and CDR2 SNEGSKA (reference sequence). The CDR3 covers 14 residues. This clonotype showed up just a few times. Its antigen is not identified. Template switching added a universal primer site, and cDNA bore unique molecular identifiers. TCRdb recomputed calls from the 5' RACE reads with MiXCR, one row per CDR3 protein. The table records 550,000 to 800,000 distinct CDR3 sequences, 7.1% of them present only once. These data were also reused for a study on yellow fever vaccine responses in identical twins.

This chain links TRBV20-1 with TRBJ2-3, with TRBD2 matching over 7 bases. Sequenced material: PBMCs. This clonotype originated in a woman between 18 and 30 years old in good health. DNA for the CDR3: TGCAGTGCCCCGGGGAGGGGCGCGGCAGATACGCAGTATTTT. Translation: CSAPGRGAADTQYF.